This T cell receptor beta chain was identified during a study of control samples from healthy donors and cancer patients. This CDR3 spans 15 amino acids. Germline loops: CDR1 MGHRA, CDR2 YSYEKL. Deletions cut 0 bases from V and 5 bases from J, with 13 bases between. Sequencing used immunoSEQ multiplex PCR; TCRdb keeps in-frame clones, though not all of them. This sample has more than 100,000 clones, with over 85% found just once. Sequenced: PBMCs. This clonotype was sampled from a man in his forties or fifties with head and neck cancer. V gene TRBV4-1 combines with J gene TRBJ2-5; perhaps TRBD2 as D (7 bases). The CDR3 DNA reads as TGCGCCAGCAGCCAAGATCCGGGGGGCGGGGAGACCCAGTACTTC. Translation gives CASSQDPGGGETQYF.